This is a list of T cell receptor beta chains from one sample in a study of blood T cell repertoires in COVID-19. Only in-frame clones appear in the TCRdb table, and some are missing; sequencing was by immunoSEQ multiplex PCR. The sample lists some 250,000 clones, 85% to 90% occurring once. The specimen was peripheral blood. Receptors originate from a woman in her seventies with active or convalescent COVID-19. Both conserved end residues are trimmed from each CDR3. Rows may omit the clone size; those that give it use once, few, many or a size class.

length: 14
size: NA
V: TRBV19
CDR3: ASSSSLWTLDEKLF

length: 12
size: NA
V: TRBV18
CDR3: ASSPTGGNYGYT

length: 9
size: few
V: TRBV20-1
CDR3: SADGGDWAF

length: 13
size: NA
V: TRBV2
CDR3: ASLGNRGRNTEAF

length: 11
size: few
V: TRBV19
CDR3: ASHPTLSAPLH

length: 14
size: once
V: TRBV9
CDR3: ASGGSGSGAKNIQY

length: 13
size: once
V: TRBV20-1
CDR3: SASRWDRLNTEAF

length: 13
size: NA
V: TRBV25-1
CDR3: ATQQGSSRYTEAF

length: 12
size: NA
V: TRBV2
CDR3: ASSATYRDDGYT

length: 10
size: NA
V: TRBV28
CDR3: ASSWSVAEAF

length: 11
size: NA
V: TRBV6-5
CDR3: ASRREIFYGYT

length: 12
size: NA
V: TRBV11-3
CDR3: ASSWGLPSNEQF

length: 13
size: once
V: TRBV5-4
CDR3: ASTGSTGGYNEQF

length: 13
size: few
V: TRBV19
CDR3: ASSNPVAQGTEQY

length: 11
size: NA
V: TRBV11-2
CDR3: ASSNLQGYEQY

length: 12
size: NA
V: TRBV19
CDR3: ASSRTGRDTEAF

length: 14
size: NA
V: TRBV6-1
CDR3: ASSEVGADGNYGYT